This T cell receptor (beta chain) originates from a study of blood T cell repertoires in COVID-19. Study-level background: In each case, the material was cDNA or gDNA derived from T cells, B-cell-depleted T cells, or PBMCs.

Produced via immunoSEQ multiplex PCR; TCRdb's table is partial and in-frame only. The table records about 410,000 clones, about 91% of them present only once. Per germline, CDR1 SGHAT and CDR2 FQNNGV. The CDR3 extends over 14 amino acids. Trimming cost V 1 base and J 3 bases; bases outside gene matches: 0. This clone was detected only a few times. Other nucleotide sequences in the sample specify the same CDR3. The rearrangement joins TRBV11-2 to TRBJ2-1, with TRBD2 identical over 7 bases. The sequenced sample was peripheral blood. The TCR comes from a woman aged 40-49 years with COVID-19, enrolled during active disease. The CDR3 DNA sequence: TGTGCCAGCAGCTTAGCGGGAGGCTACAATGAGCAGTTCTTC. Its translation is CASSLAGGYNEQFF.